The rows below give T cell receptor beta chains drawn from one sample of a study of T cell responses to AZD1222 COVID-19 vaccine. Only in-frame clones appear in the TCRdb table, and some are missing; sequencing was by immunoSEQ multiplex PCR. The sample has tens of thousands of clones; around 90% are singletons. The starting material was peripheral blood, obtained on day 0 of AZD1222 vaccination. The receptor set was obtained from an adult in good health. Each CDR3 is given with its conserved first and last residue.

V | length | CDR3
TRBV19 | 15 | CASSLLWGPNEKLFF
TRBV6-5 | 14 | CASSLRERNYGYTF
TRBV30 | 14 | CAWNKISGVSEQYF
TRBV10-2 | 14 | CASSGTGGGYGYTF
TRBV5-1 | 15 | CASSVNRGLGGELFF
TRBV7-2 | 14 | CASSPRDRNSPLHF
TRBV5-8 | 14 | CASSLGTGWSPLHF
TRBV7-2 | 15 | CASSLGAGEHNEQFF
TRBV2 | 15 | CASSPDRGQHYGYTF
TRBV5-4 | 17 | CASSFGGQGASYNEQFF
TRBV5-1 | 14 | CASSNQANTGELFF
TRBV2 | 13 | CASRARANTEAFF
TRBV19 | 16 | CASSTGTSLSNQPQHF
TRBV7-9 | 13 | CASSLIAGYGYTF
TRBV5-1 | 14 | CASSLTGGHTEAFF
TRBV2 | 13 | CASQTGQGYEQFF
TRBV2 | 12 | CASSDVNTEAFF
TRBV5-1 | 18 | CASSLGPRTSGGMDTQYF
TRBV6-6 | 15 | CASSPPGQISAEAFF
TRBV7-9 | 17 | CASSLSRTFSANYGYTF
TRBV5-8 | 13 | CAHRTWGGTEAFF
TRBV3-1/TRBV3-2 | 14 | CASSSRGREETQYF
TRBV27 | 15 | CASSLVGVGGYGYTF
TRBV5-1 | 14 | CASSFGRGGTEAFF
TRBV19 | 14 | CASSPPSYFQPQHF
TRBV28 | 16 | CASRTASGASHNEQFF
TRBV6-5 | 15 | CASSYSARLNYGYTF
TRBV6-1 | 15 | CASSEAPRSDQPQHF
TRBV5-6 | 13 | CASSLRRPGELFF
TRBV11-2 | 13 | CASSFLRDTEAFF
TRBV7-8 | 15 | CASSAYRAPGYGYTF
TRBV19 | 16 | CASSIVTGNSNQPQHF
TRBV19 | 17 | CASSTLAGGQGQDTQYF
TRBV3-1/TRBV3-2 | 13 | CASNTVDSGGYTF
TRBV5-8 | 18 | CASSLGDSPSSSNEKLFF
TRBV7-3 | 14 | CASSTSPGADTQYF
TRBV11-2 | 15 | CASSKNRDSSYEQYF
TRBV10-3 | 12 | CAIARDDQPQHF
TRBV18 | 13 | CASSLAGSDTQYF
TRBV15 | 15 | CATSRERGSTDTQYF
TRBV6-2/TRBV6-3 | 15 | CASSLPGTGGGKLFF
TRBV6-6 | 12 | CASRGRFYGYTF
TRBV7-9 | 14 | CASSPGQGGTEAFF
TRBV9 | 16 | CASSSSGAAPHYGYTF
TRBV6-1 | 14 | CASSEEGANYGYTF